This T cell receptor beta chain was documented in a study of cytomegalovirus exposure and HLA in healthy donors. Study-wide results and limits: Across donors, sequencing depth was assumed by presence/absence analyses to be roughly uniform.

This clone was counted between two and nine times. The antigen is unknown. The PCR ran on 60 Vbeta and 13 Jbeta primers. Only in-frame clones appear in the TCRdb table, and some are missing; sequencing was by immunoSEQ multiplex PCR. The table records 150,000 to 200,000 clones, just under 80% of them present only once. This CDR3 is 14 amino acids long. V was clipped by 1 base and J by 9 bases, with 13 bases between them. Germline assignment: CDR1 SEHNR and CDR2 FQNEAQ (reference sequence). Sequencing was done on a sample of PBMCs. V gene TRBV7-9 combines with J gene TRBJ1-5; maybe TRBD1 (5 bases). The receptor's source is a young man in good health and CMV-seropositive. The CDR3 DNA sequence: TGTGCCAGCAGCTTAGGGCAGGGCCTGGCGCCCCAGCATTTT. Its protein is CASSLGQGLAPQHF.